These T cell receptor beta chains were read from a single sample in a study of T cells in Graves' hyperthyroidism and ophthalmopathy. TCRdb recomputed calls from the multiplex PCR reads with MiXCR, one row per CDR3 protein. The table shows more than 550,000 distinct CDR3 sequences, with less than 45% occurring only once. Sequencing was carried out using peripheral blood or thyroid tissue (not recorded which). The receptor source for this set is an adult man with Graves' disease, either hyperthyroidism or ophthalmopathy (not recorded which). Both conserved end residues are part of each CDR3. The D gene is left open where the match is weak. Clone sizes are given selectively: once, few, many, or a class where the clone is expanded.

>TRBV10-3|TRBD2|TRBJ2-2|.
CAIWAGGQLNTGELFF
TGTGCCATCTGGGCGGGAGGCCAGCTAAACACCGGGGAGCTGTTTTTT
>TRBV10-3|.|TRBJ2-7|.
CAISENIRVEQYF
TGTGCCATCAGTGAGAATATTAGGGTCGAGCAGTACTTC
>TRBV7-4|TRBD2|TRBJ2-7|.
CASSQVGLAATYEQYF
TGCGCCAGCAGCCAAGTCGGACTAGCGGCCACCTACGAGCAGTACTTC
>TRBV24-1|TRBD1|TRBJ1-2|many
CATSDLTGEGHGYTF
TGTGCCACCAGTGATTTAACAGGGGAGGGCCATGGCTACACCTTC
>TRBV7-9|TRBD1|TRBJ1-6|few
CASSLGTGYNSPLHF
TGTGCCAGCAGCTTGGGGACAGGGTACAATTCACCCCTCCACTTT
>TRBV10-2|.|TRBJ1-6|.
CASSVGGGYAPLHF
TGCGCCAGCAGTGTAGGGGGAGGCTATGCACCCCTCCACTTT
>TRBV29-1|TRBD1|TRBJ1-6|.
CSVRGQSFTLHF
TGCAGCGTTAGGGGACAGTCGTTTACCCTCCACTTT
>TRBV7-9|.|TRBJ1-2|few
CASSFPGAWYGYTF
TGTGCCAGCAGCTTTCCGGGGGCTTGGTATGGCTACACCTTC
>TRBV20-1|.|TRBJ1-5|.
CSAGGGTRQPQHF
TGCAGTGCCGGGGGGGGGACCCGTCAGCCCCAGCATTTT
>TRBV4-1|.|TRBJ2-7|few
CASSQDRLGLVEQYF
TGCGCCAGCAGCCAAGATAGGTTGGGACTCGTCGAGCAGTACTTC
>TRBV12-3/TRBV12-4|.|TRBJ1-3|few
CASKHFGNTIYF
TGTGCCAGCAAACACTTTGGAAACACCATATATTTT